The 24 T cell receptor beta chains below all came from one sample that was sequenced in a study of beta chain features in type 1 diabetes. Overall study findings and caveats: Moderate but significant shortening of TCRB CDR3s was recorded in all four CD4+ subsets from Type 1 diabetes patients.

The authors reverse transcribed all of the isolated RNA, so sequencing captured expressed TCRB transcripts. The assay was immunoSEQ multiplex PCR, and TCRdb's table has in-frame clones only and misses some. The table shows 400,000 or so clones, with approximately 12% occurring only once. No cognate antigen is known for these TCRs. Sequenced material: naive CD4+ T cells from blood. The receptors stem from a woman under 30 with type 1 diabetes.

This chain links TRBV5-1 with TRBJ2-2; D gene uncertain. Trimming removed 2 bases at V and 7 bases at J, with 6 bases between. The CDR3 runs to 12 residues. Germline V CDR1 and CDR2: SGHRS, YFSETQ. CDR3 sequence reads: CASSLGVGELFF. CDR3 nucleotides: TGCGCCAGCAGCTTAGGAGTCGGGGAGCTGTTTTTT.

This chain links TRBV21-1 with TRBJ2-1; TRBD2, the table's D call, was not compared with the DNA. TRBV21-1 is deemed a pseudogene. This CDR3 spans 14 amino acids. The CDR3 loop is CAIKKSGGYNEQFF. The CDR3 DNA follows: TGTGCCATCAAGAAGTCTGGCGGATACAATGAGCAGTTCTTC.

This clone was counted between two and nine times. The chain recombines TRBV9 with TRBJ1-2, with TRBD1 identical over 8 bases. The length of the CDR3 is 16 residues. V dropped 3 bases and J dropped 2; count of bases not matched to a gene: 9. CDR1 is SGDLS and CDR2 is YYNGEE in the germline V gene. The CDR3 nucleotides are TGTGCCAGCAGCGCCCTGGAGAGGGACAGGAACTATGGCTACACCTTC. This sequence encodes CASSALERDRNYGYTF.

A few counts support this clone. The chain couples TRBV30 to TRBJ1-5; possible D gene TRBD1, 6 bases. The V gene lost 5 bases and the J gene lost 3 bases, with 11 bases spanning the gap. CDR3 size: 13 residues. The germline gives CDR1 GTSNPN, CDR2 SVGIG (reference sequence). The CDR3: CAWGRGINQPQHF. The CDR3 DNA reads TGTGCCTGGGGTAGGGGGATCAATCAGCCCCAGCATTTT.

This clone was seen a few times. The genes are TRBV5-6 and TRBJ2-7; 8 bases fit TRBD1. The germline V gene encodes CDR1 SGHDT and CDR2 YYEEEE. V lost 3 bases and J lost 1; bases outside the gene matches: 9. The CDR3 length is 16 residues. CDR3 protein: CASSYASGGMSYEQYF. The CDR3 region has the DNA TGTGCCAGCAGCTACGCGTCAGGGGGCATGTCCTACGAGCAGTACTTC.

The rearrangement uses TRBV5-1 and TRBJ1-4; TRBD1 might be the D (5 bases). V gave up 4 bases and J gave up 10 bases, with 17 bases separating them. The germline CDR1 and CDR2 sequences are SGHRS and YFSETQ. This CDR3 is 14 amino acids long. In nucleotides, the CDR3 is TGCGCCAGCAGCCCCCGGGACGGCGGGGGAAAACTGTTTTTT. Its protein is CASSPRDGGGKLFF.

This clone came up a few times. This chain links TRBV30 with TRBJ2-1; 9 bases align to TRBD2. The CDR3 extends over 14 amino acids. V gave up 2 bases and J gave up 13 bases; unmatched junction bases: 12. Germline CDR1 GTSNPN, CDR2 SVGIG (reference sequence). CDR3 DNA: TGTGCCTGGAGTCTACGCGGGAGGGCCCTCGATCAGTTCTTC. Its protein product is CAWSLRGRALDQFF.

CDR3 coding DNA: TGTGCCAGCTCACGAGGGTCAGATACGCAGTATTTT. It is translated as CASSRGSDTQYF. This chain links TRBV18 with TRBJ2-3, with a weak D call TRBD2 (5 bases). Trimming stripped 4 bases from V and 4 bases from J, with 6 bases between. The length of the CDR3 is 12 residues. Germline CDR1 is KGHSH and CDR2 is LQKENI.

This clone was observed a few times. The CDR3 reads CASSLTGLNQPQHF. The CDR3, as DNA: TGTGCCAGCAGCTTAACAGGGCTCAATCAGCCCCAGCATTTT. The V gene is TRBV7-2, the J gene TRBJ1-5; D may be TRBD1 (6 bases). V lost 2 bases and J 3 bases, leaving 8 bases between the germline ends. CDR3 size: 14 residues. Germline assignment: CDR1 SGHTA and CDR2 FQGNSA.

The table lists this clone with a few counts. J is TRBJ1-4 and V is TRBV9; 9 nucleotides match TRBD1. Germline lookup yields CDR1 SGDLS and CDR2 YYNGEE. The CDR3 covers 15 residues. Losses at the gene ends were 6 bases for V and 4 bases for J; bases not matched to a gene: 7. The CDR3 region is CASNRQGVGNEKLFF. The CDR3 coding sequence is TGTGCCAGCAACCGACAGGGGGTCGGTAATGAAAAACTGTTTTTT.

This clone was counted only a few times. V usage is TRBV7-2 and J usage is TRBJ1-2; TRBD1 matches at 10 bases. This CDR3 has 14 residues. CDR1 SGHTA and CDR2 FQGNSA come from the germline V gene. V lost 5 bases, J lost 8 bases, and 8 bases stayed unmatched. CDR3 bases: TGTGCCAGCAGCCTACGTCCGGGACAGGGGGGCTACACCTTC. Translated: CASSLRPGQGGYTF.

This clone appeared a few times. This chain uses TRBV30 with TRBJ1-2; D possibly corresponds to TRBD1 (5 bases). CDR3 length: 13 amino acids. Germline CDR1 is GTSNPN and CDR2 is SVGIG (reference sequence). V was trimmed by 2 bases and J by 5 bases, leaving 12 bases between them. CDR3 loop: CAWSSQGWYGYTF. The CDR3 region has the DNA TGTGCCTGGAGTTCGCAGGGTTGGTATGGCTACACCTTC.

This clone was counted between two and nine times. The chain combines TRBV7-8 with TRBJ2-3; possibly TRBD1 for D (6 bases). In germline, CDR1 is SGHVS, CDR2 FQNEAQ. V gave up 2 bases and J gave up 0 bases, with 12 bases separating them. The CDR3 contains 16 residues. In DNA form, the CDR3 reads TGTGCCAGCAGCTTACGAACGGACAGTAGCACAGATACGCAGTATTTT. Translation: CASSLRTDSSTDTQYF.

This clone has a handful of counts. The chain has TRBV11-2 and TRBJ2-4, with 9 bases aligning to TRBD2. Germline V gives CDR1 SGHAT, CDR2 FQNNGV. V shed 5 bases, J shed 9 bases, and the junction held 8 bases outside the gene matches. This CDR3 is built from 14 residues. CDR3 protein: CASSRPGLAGIQYF. CDR3 DNA sequence: TGTGCCAGCAGCAGACCGGGACTAGCTGGCATTCAGTACTTC.

Only a few counts were recorded for this clone. The rearrangement links TRBV10-3 to TRBJ1-6, with a possible D match to TRBD1 (5 bases). Germline CDR1 reads ENHRY; CDR2 reads SYGVKD. Trimming took 3 bases from V and 9 from J, leaving 12 bases between them. The CDR3 extends over 14 amino acids. The CDR3 DNA follows: TGTGCCATCAGTGACGGGAGGGGTGGTTCACCCCTCCACTTT. Its protein product is CAISDGRGGSPLHF.

The chain joins TRBV7-9 to TRBJ2-1; TRBD2 aligns across 16 bases. CDR1 and CDR2 from the germline V gene are SEHNR and FQNEAQ (reference sequence). V gave up 0 bases and J gave up 9 bases; unmatched junction bases: 5. The CDR3 sequence is 17 residues long. CDR3 region: CASSLAGTSGGAAEQFF. Written as DNA, the CDR3 is TGTGCCAGCAGCTTAGCCGGGACTAGCGGGGGGGCCGCTGAGCAGTTCTTC.

This clone was detected a few times. The J gene is TRBJ1-4, the V gene TRBV7-9; the match to TRBD1 covers 11 bases. From germline, CDR1 is SEHNR and CDR2 FQNEAQ (reference sequence). The CDR3 extends over 14 amino acids. Trimming cost V 3 bases and J 8 bases; bases outside gene matches: 2. Written as DNA, the CDR3 is TGTGCCAGCAGCTTGGACAGGGGGCGGGAAAAACTGTTTTTT. Translated, it gives CASSLDRGREKLFF. Complete variable domain (other parts from reference TRBV7-9 and TRBJ1-4): DTGVSQNPRHKITKRGQNVTFRCDPISEHNRLYWYRQTLGQGPEFLTYFQNEAQLEKSRLLSDRFSAERPKGSFSTLEIQRTEQGDSAMYLCASSLDRGREKLFFGSGTQLSVL.

This clone has more than one count but fewer than ten. The genes are TRBV6-5 and TRBJ2-5; D possibly corresponds to TRBD2 (7 bases). From germline, CDR1 is MNHEY and CDR2 SVGAGI. The CDR3 totals 14 residues. Trimming pared 6 bases from V and 5 bases from J, leaving 16 bases between. The CDR3 loop reads CASSGSGGRETQYF. As DNA, the CDR3 is TGTGCCAGCAGCGGATCGGGGGGCCGGGAGACCCAGTACTTC.

The chain has TRBV5-1 and TRBJ2-3; D is unclear. The germline V and J ends were trimmed by 5 bases and 2 bases, with 3 bases remaining between them. The germline CDR1 and CDR2 sequences are SGHRS and YFSETQ. This CDR3 comprises 11 residues. CDR3 amino acids: CASSHTDTQYF. The CDR3 nucleotides are TGCGCCAGCAGTCACACAGATACGCAGTATTTT. Combining the CDR3 with reference TRBV5-1 and TRBJ2-3 gives the whole variable domain KAGVTQTPRYLIKTRGQQVTLSCSPISGHRSVSWYQQTPGQGLQFLFEYFSETQRNKGNFPGRFSGRQFSNSRSEMNVSTLELGDSALYLCASSHTDTQYFGPGTRLTVL.

The rearrangement joins TRBV7-2 to TRBJ2-5; 8 bases line up with TRBD2. This CDR3 is built from 17 residues. Germline-derived CDR1 and CDR2 are SGHTA and FQGNSA. J was trimmed by 0 bases and V by 1 base; bases with no gene match: 7. The CDR3 DNA reads TGTGCCAGCAGCTTAGAAATTAAGCGGGGGTACCAAGAGACCCAGTACTTC. Its translation: CASSLEIKRGYQETQYF.

The sample holds a few counts of this clone. This chain connects TRBV18 to TRBJ1-5; maybe TRBD1 (6 bases). The CDR3 runs 15 residues. Germline V gene lookup returns CDR1 KGHSH and CDR2 LQKENI. V lost 0 bases and J lost 3, with 9 bases in between. Here the CDR3 reads CASSPPGHTNQPQHF. In nucleotides, the CDR3 is TGTGCCAGCTCACCACCGGGACATACCAATCAGCCCCAGCATTTT.

This rearrangement joins TRBV4-3 to TRBJ2-5; 9 nucleotides align to TRBD2. Trimming at V came to 4 bases and at J to 5 bases, leaving 11 bases not matched to a gene. This CDR3 is built from 16 residues. Germline CDR1 reads LGHNA; CDR2 reads YSLEER. CDR3 in DNA: TGCGCCAGCAGCCCGGGACTAGCTATCCTGGGGGAGACCCAGTACTTC. As protein: CASSPGLAILGETQYF.

This chain connects TRBV6-5 to TRBJ2-1; tentatively, D is TRBD2 (5 bases). The germline V gene encodes CDR1 MNHEY and CDR2 SVGAGI. This CDR3 contains 13 residues. Trimming took off 7 bases at V and 7 bases at J, with 14 bases between the two ends. The CDR3 protein is CASKIATTNEQFF. The CDR3 DNA is TGTGCCAGCAAAATAGCGACAACGAATGAGCAGTTCTTC.

This clone was counted a few times. The gene calls are TRBV5-1 and TRBJ1-4; a weak D match, TRBD1 (6 bases). V dropped 2 bases and J dropped 6 bases, with 14 bases sitting between them. The CDR3 loop spans 15 amino acids. CDR1 and CDR2 from the germline V gene are SGHRS and YFSETQ. Here the CDR3 reads CASSFTGTTHEKLFF. In DNA, the CDR3 is TGCGCCAGCAGCTTTACCGGGACAACCCATGAAAAACTGTTTTTT.